This T cell receptor (beta chain) was sequenced during a study of T cell responses to AZD1222 COVID-19 vaccine. Sequenced by immunoSEQ multiplex PCR; TCRdb stores in-frame clones only, minus some. The top ten hold less than 6.5% of the sample, which has around 160,000 clones, roughly 86% seen once. Trimming took 5 bases from V and 5 from J, leaving 19 bases between them. Per the germline V gene, CDR1 is MNHEY and CDR2 is SMNVEV (reference sequence). This CDR3 contains 15 residues. This specimen was peripheral blood, taken on day 0 of AZD1222 vaccination. The chain joins TRBV27 to TRBJ2-7, with D perhaps matching TRBD2 (6 bases). This clonotype was obtained from an adult in good health. The CDR3 loop is CASSPVAGWGDEQYF. In DNA, the CDR3 is TGTGCCAGCAGTCCCGTGGCGGGATGGGGCGACGAGCAGTACTTC.